Presented here are 18 T cell receptor beta chains from one specimen sequenced in a study of T-cell memory formation after mild COVID-19. TCRdb independently ran MiXCR on the 5' RACE reads; one entry per CDR3 protein. The sample holds 500,000 to 600,000 distinct CDR3 sequences, around 17% seen once. The sample was PBMCs or a T cell subset sorted from them (not recorded which). These receptors were obtained from an adult woman who had mild COVID-19 (a few samples of this study predate the infection). Cell type and time point are not known.

This chain links TRBV14 with TRBJ2-7, with TRBD1 matching over 9 bases. V lost 3 bases to trimming and J lost 1 base; unmatched junction nucleotides: 7. Germline loops: CDR1 SGHDN, CDR2 FVKESK. CDR3 length: 16 amino acids. CDR3 amino acids: CASSHTLGQGSYEQYF. The CDR3 region has the DNA TGTGCCAGCAGCCATACCTTAGGACAGGGGTCCTACGAGCAGTACTTC.

This clonotype was counted only a few times. This chain connects TRBV5-1 to TRBJ2-5; 8 bases align to TRBD2. Germline V lookup: CDR1 SGHRS, CDR2 YFSETQ. V shed 4 bases and J 3 bases; nucleotides not matched to a gene: 8. The CDR3 length is 15 residues. CDR3 sequence: CASSPGTSSEETQYF. The DNA for the CDR3 is TGCGCCAGCAGCCCCGGGACTAGTTCGGAAGAGACCCAGTACTTC.

This clonotype was picked up a small number of times. The gene calls are TRBV10-2 and TRBJ2-1; possible D gene TRBD2, 5 bases. Germline CDR1 and CDR2: WSHSY and SAAADI. Trimming removed 6 bases from V and 5 bases from J, with 17 bases in between. This CDR3 has 15 amino acids. In DNA form, the CDR3 reads TGCGCCAGCAGCCCCTCTTACAAACTAGACAATGAGCAGTTCTTC. Protein: CASSPSYKLDNEQFF.

In its sample, this clonotype was seen a few times. The chain links TRBV5-1 to TRBJ1-2; 7 bases are a match to TRBD1. J was trimmed by 3 bases and V by 4 bases; bases with no gene match: 15. This CDR3 spans 17 amino acids. Germline lookup yields CDR1 SGHRS and CDR2 YFSETQ. CDR3 bases: TGCGCCAGCAGCCACGGACAGGTCGGCAGGCTTGACTATGGCTACACCTTC. Protein sequence: CASSHGQVGRLDYGYTF.

This clonotype was observed many times. This chain links TRBV4-3 with TRBJ1-4, with D perhaps TRBD1 (5 bases). CDR3 length: 16 amino acids. V lost 0 bases, J lost 6 bases, and 14 bases lay in between. CDR1 is LGHNA, CDR2 YSLEER, per germline. CDR3 loop: CASSQDQGRVYEKLFF. CDR3 bases: TGCGCCAGCAGCCAAGATCAGGGCAGGGTTTATGAAAAACTGTTTTTT.

The chain recombines TRBV6-1 with TRBJ1-1, with D unresolved. CDR3 length equals 14 residues. The V gene lost 3 bases and the J gene lost 0 bases, with 8 bases spanning the gap. CDR1 is MNHNS, CDR2 SASEGT, per germline. The CDR3 bases are TGTGCCAGCAGTGACCCTGTCATGAACACTGAAGCTTTCTTT. Its protein product is CASSDPVMNTEAFF.

This clonotype was seen more than once but under ten times. V usage is TRBV6-2 or TRBV6-3 and J usage is TRBJ2-7; possibly TRBD1 for D (5 bases). This CDR3 is 15 amino acids long. The germline V gene encodes CDR1 MNHEY and CDR2 SVGEGT. Trimming stripped 5 bases from V and 0 bases from J, with 14 bases between. CDR3 DNA sequence: TGTGCCAGCAGTAAAGGACACGTGAGCTCCTACGAGCAGTACTTC. Protein sequence: CASSKGHVSSYEQYF.

At least ten counts were recorded for this clonotype. The rearrangement links TRBV7-6 to TRBJ2-1, with TRBD2 matching 13 bases. The V and J ends lost 2 bases and 9 bases, in that order; junction bases with no gene match: 13. Germline values: CDR1 SGHVS, CDR2 FNYEAQ. This CDR3 has 18 amino acids. The CDR3 DNA follows: TGTGCCAGCAGCTTAACACTAATGACTAGCGGGGGGAGGGCTGAGCAGTTCTTC. This gives the protein CASSLTLMTSGGRAEQFF.

This clonotype was counted a single time. The rearrangement links TRBV20-1 to TRBJ2-7; D possibly corresponds to TRBD1 (6 bases). V was pared by 6 bases and J by 3 bases, with 21 bases between. From germline, CDR1 is DFQATT and CDR2 SNEGSKA (reference sequence). The CDR3 runs to 15 residues. This CDR3 reads CSALTGRNPIYEQYF. The CDR3 nucleotides are TGCAGTGCCCTTACAGGGCGCAATCCCATCTACGAGCAGTACTTC.

This chain joins TRBV29-1 and TRBJ2-3, with no clear D. Trimming left V 3 bases short and J 6 bases short, with 13 bases between. The germline V gene encodes CDR1 SQVTM and CDR2 ANQGSEA. This CDR3 contains 13 residues. The CDR3 reads CSVEAGQADTQYF. The CDR3 nucleotides are TGCAGCGTTGAGGCCGGCCAGGCTGATACGCAGTATTTT.

The chain recombines TRBV4-3 with TRBJ2-4; 9 nucleotides match TRBD1. Germline loops: CDR1 LGHNA, CDR2 YSLEER. This CDR3 has 15 amino acids. The junction had 3 bases not matched to a gene; V was cut back by 3 bases and J by 3 bases. CDR3 residues: CASSQRGQGKNIQYF. As DNA, the CDR3 is TGCGCCAGCAGCCAGAGGGGACAGGGCAAAAACATTCAGTACTTC.

The chain uses TRBV7-6 and TRBJ2-5, with TRBD1 identical over 7 bases. V lost 5 bases to trimming and J lost 6 bases; unmatched junction nucleotides: 6. Germline V gene data show CDR1 as SGHVS and CDR2 as FNYEAQ. This CDR3 comprises 13 residues. For the CDR3, the DNA is TGTGCCAGCAGCCCGGCGACAGGGCAGACCCAGTACTTC. The encoded protein is CASSPATGQTQYF.

This clonotype was detected only a few times. V gene TRBV20-1 combines with J gene TRBJ2-3, with D hard to call. V was clipped by 0 bases and J by 4 bases, with 14 bases between them. This CDR3 comprises 15 residues. Germline loops: CDR1 DFQATT, CDR2 SNEGSKA (reference sequence). The CDR3 region has the DNA TGCAGTGCTAGAGATCTCCAGAACCCCGCAGATACGCAGTATTTT. It translates to CSARDLQNPADTQYF.

This clonotype was detected only a few times. V gene TRBV5-1 combines with J gene TRBJ2-5; a possible D gene is TRBD2 (5 bases). The CDR3 has 14 amino acids. Trimming cost V 5 bases and J 1 base, with 12 bases left between them. The germline gives CDR1 SGHRS, CDR2 YFSETQ. The CDR3 protein is CASRPGSLQETQYF. CDR3 nucleotides: TGCGCCAGCAGGCCGGGGAGTCTCCAAGAGACCCAGTACTTC.

The chain carries TRBV7-2 and TRBJ2-7; 8 nucleotides align to TRBD2. The CDR3 covers 15 residues. The J segment lost 0 bases and the V segment lost 5 bases, leaving 6 bases of the junction unmatched. Per germline, CDR1 SGHTA and CDR2 FQGNSA. CDR3 amino acids: CASSSWREASYEQYF. The CDR3 DNA reads TGTGCCAGCAGCAGCTGGCGGGAGGCCTCCTACGAGCAGTACTTC.

This rearrangement joins TRBV12-3 or TRBV12-4 to TRBJ1-1; 7 bases align to TRBD1. The V gene end was trimmed by 7 bases and the J gene end by 1 base; junction bases not matched to a gene: 6. The CDR3 has 14 amino acids. In nucleotides, the CDR3 is TGTGCCAGCACCCACAGGGGCCAGAACACTGAAGCTTTCTTT. It translates to CASTHRGQNTEAFF.

This chain connects TRBV24-1 to TRBJ2-2; D is possibly TRBD2 (6 bases). Germline CDR1 is KGHDR and CDR2 is SFDVKD. The CDR3 covers 15 residues. Between the trimmed V and J ends, which lost 0 bases and 6 bases, there was a span of 10 bases. The CDR3 reads CATSDLGSGAGELFF. DNA of the CDR3: TGTGCCACCAGTGATTTGGGTAGCGGCGCCGGGGAGCTGTTTTTT.

The chain is built from TRBV7-2 and TRBJ1-1; possible D gene TRBD1, 6 bases. Germline V lookup: CDR1 SGHTA, CDR2 FQGNSA. The CDR3 loop spans 15 amino acids. The V gene lost 0 bases and the J gene lost 6 bases, with 14 bases spanning the gap. The CDR3 coding sequence is TGTGCCAGCAGCTTAGCTACAGGGATTCCGGCTGAAGCTTTCTTT. Translation: CASSLATGIPAEAFF.